This T cell receptor beta chain was identified during a study of blood T cell repertoires in COVID-19. The overall study: Donors in the United States, Italy and Spain gave samples during acute or convalescent COVID-19. PBMCs, B-cell-depleted T cells, or T cells were the source of the cDNA or gDNA that made up the material.

This CDR3 spans 17 amino acids. The ends were cut back, 3 bases at V and 0 bases at J, with 16 bases in the middle. Germline lookup yields CDR1 SGHTS and CDR2 YDEGEE. Source study methods: Estimates of nucleated cell counts were drawn from the amplification of reference gene primers. TCRdb's table, derived via immunoSEQ multiplex PCR, lists solely in-frame clones and lacks some. V and J calls plus clone size are reproduced from that table; the DNA served to infer D and trimming. The sample holds 150,000 to 200,000 clones, roughly nine tenths seen once. Input material: peripheral blood. The TCR sequence derives from a man in his sixties or seventies with active or convalescent COVID-19. The genes are TRBV5-8 and TRBJ1-3, with unresolved D. This CDR3 reads CASSSGLGVRSGNTIYF. The DNA of the CDR3 is TGTGCCAGCAGCTCGGGGTTAGGCGTTCGCTCTGGAAACACCATATATTTT.